The rows below give T cell receptor beta chains drawn from one sample of a study of control samples from healthy donors and cancer patients. Libraries were prepared by immunoSEQ multiplex PCR; TCRdb keeps only in-frame clonotypes and omits some of them. This sample carries about 170,000 clones, about 93% of them seen once, and the ten largest clones take 4.1%. Sequenced: blood. These receptors were obtained from a woman aged 60-75 years in good health. Both conserved end residues are part of each CDR3. The D gene is left open where the match is weak. Clone sizes are given selectively: once, few, many, or a class where the clone is expanded.

v_call	d_call	clone_size	j_call	cdr3_nt	cdr3_aa
TRBV5-1	NA	few	TRBJ2-5	TGCGCCAGCAGCTTGGACCAAGAGACCCAGTACTTC	CASSLDQETQYF
TRBV20-1	NA	NA	TRBJ2-7	TGCAGTGCTAGTCAGGCGGGTGACTTCTCCTACGAGCAGTACTTC	CSASQAGDFSYEQYF
TRBV5-4	TRBD1	NA	TRBJ1-2	TGTGCCAGCAGCTTGGTCAACACCGGGACAGGGGTTAGGGGCTACACCTTC	CASSLVNTGTGVRGYTF
TRBV24-1	NA	NA	TRBJ1-1	TGTGCCACCAGTGATTTTCAAGCTTTCTTT	CATSDFQAFF
TRBV15	NA	NA	TRBJ2-3	TGTGCCACCAGCAGAGCGCTAGTCGGAGGAGATACGCAGTATTTT	CATSRALVGGDTQYF
TRBV7-2	TRBD1	NA	TRBJ1-6	TGTGCCAGCAGCTCTAACCAGGCAGGGGGAAATTCACCCCTCCACTTT	CASSSNQAGGNSPLHF
TRBV19	NA	once	TRBJ2-3	TGTGCCAGTAACGAGGGCGGCACAGATACGCAGTATTTT	CASNEGGTDTQYF
TRBV6-2/TRBV6-3	NA	NA	TRBJ2-2	TGTGCCAGCAACCCTTATTATAAGCGCGAGGACGGGGAGCTGTTTTTT	CASNPYYKREDGELFF
TRBV7-9	TRBD2	NA	TRBJ2-7	TGTGCCAGCCTGACTAGCGGGTCCTACGAGCAGTACTTC	CASLTSGSYEQYF
TRBV18	TRBD2	NA	TRBJ2-3	TGTGCCAGCTCACCCGGACTAGCGGCGACAGATACGCAGTATTTT	CASSPGLAATDTQYF